A selection of T cell receptor beta chains follows, all from one sample in a study of shared clonotypes between healthy human individuals. Using immunoSEQ multiplex PCR, the repertoire was profiled, and TCRdb retains in-frame clones only, with some absent. The sample holds more than 2 million clones, approximately 94% seen once. The sample taken for sequencing was naive CD8+ T cells sorted from blood. These receptors all come from a man aged 18 to 29 in good health. Both conserved end residues are part of each CDR3. Fields, in order: CDR3 protein, CDR3 DNA, V gene, J gene, clone size, D gene. A D gene is named only where the DNA matches it firmly. Part of the rows lack a size; the others show once, few, many or a class for expanded clones.

cdr3_aa: CASSYSPQGSNYGYTF
cdr3_nt: TGTGCCAGCAGTTACAGTCCACAGGGGAGTAACTATGGCTACACCTTC
v_call: TRBV6-6
j_call: TRBJ1-2
clone_size: .
d_call: TRBD1

cdr3_aa: CASSSGSSPLHF
cdr3_nt: TGTGCCAGCAGTTCGGGATCTTCACCCCTCCACTTT
v_call: TRBV27
j_call: TRBJ1-6
clone_size: .
d_call: .

cdr3_aa: CAWRVPGETQYF
cdr3_nt: TGTGCCTGGAGGGTCCCCGGGGAGACCCAGTACTTC
v_call: TRBV30
j_call: TRBJ2-5
clone_size: .
d_call: .

cdr3_aa: CASSLAPDRVGNQPQHF
cdr3_nt: TGTGCCAGCAGCTTGGCCCCGGACAGGGTTGGAAATCAGCCCCAGCATTTT
v_call: TRBV5-6
j_call: TRBJ1-5
clone_size: .
d_call: TRBD1

cdr3_aa: CASSQSDRADGELFF
cdr3_nt: TGTGCCAGCAGCCAATCCGACAGGGCGGACGGGGAGCTGTTTTTT
v_call: TRBV7-9
j_call: TRBJ2-2
clone_size: once
d_call: TRBD1

cdr3_aa: CASSSPGTLIPYEQYF
cdr3_nt: TGTGCCAGCAGCTCCCCCGGGACACTTATCCCCTACGAGCAGTACTTC
v_call: TRBV5-6
j_call: TRBJ2-7
clone_size: .
d_call: .

cdr3_aa: CASSQAPNTGELFF
cdr3_nt: TGCGCCAGCAGCCAGGCACCGAACACCGGGGAGCTGTTTTTT
v_call: TRBV4-1
j_call: TRBJ2-2
clone_size: once
d_call: .

cdr3_aa: CASSQGGGLAGDDPYNEQFF
cdr3_nt: TGCGCCAGCAGCCAAGGGGGGGGACTAGCGGGAGACGACCCCTACAATGAGCAGTTCTTC
v_call: TRBV4-3
j_call: TRBJ2-1
clone_size: .
d_call: TRBD2

cdr3_aa: CASSAGTGGRETQYF
cdr3_nt: TGTGCCAGCAGTGCGGGTACAGGGGGCCGTGAGACCCAGTACTTC
v_call: TRBV6-5
j_call: TRBJ2-5
clone_size: .
d_call: TRBD1

cdr3_aa: CAISEGRREEETQYF
cdr3_nt: TGTGCCATCAGTGAAGGGAGGAGGGAGGAAGAGACCCAGTACTTC
v_call: TRBV10-3
j_call: TRBJ2-5
clone_size: .
d_call: .

cdr3_aa: CASSYPEGNEQYF
cdr3_nt: TGTGCCAGCAGTTACCCCGAAGGGAACGAGCAGTACTTC
v_call: TRBV6-5
j_call: TRBJ2-7
clone_size: .
d_call: .

cdr3_aa: CASSLINALDTQYF
cdr3_nt: TGTGCCAGCAGCTTGATAAATGCCCTAGATACGCAGTATTTT
v_call: TRBV5-6
j_call: TRBJ2-3
clone_size: .
d_call: .

cdr3_aa: CASSVGSQPQHF
cdr3_nt: TGTGCCAGCAGTGTGGGGTCTCAGCCCCAGCATTTT
v_call: TRBV2
j_call: TRBJ1-5
clone_size: .
d_call: .

cdr3_aa: CSVEGTRQGRPGYTF
cdr3_nt: TGCAGCGTTGAAGGGACGCGACAGGGACGGCCTGGCTACACCTTC
v_call: TRBV29-1
j_call: TRBJ1-2
clone_size: .
d_call: TRBD1

cdr3_aa: CASSYGLAAETQYF
cdr3_nt: TGTGCCAGCAGTTACGGACTAGCGGCGGAGACCCAGTACTTC
v_call: TRBV6-5
j_call: TRBJ2-5
clone_size: .
d_call: TRBD2

cdr3_aa: CASSGTFYQPQHF
cdr3_nt: TGTGCCAGTAGCGGGACATTTTATCAGCCCCAGCATTTT
v_call: TRBV19
j_call: TRBJ1-5
clone_size: .
d_call: .

cdr3_aa: CASSPRADTQYF
cdr3_nt: TGTGCCAGCAGCCCCCGCGCAGATACGCAGTATTTT
v_call: TRBV28
j_call: TRBJ2-3
clone_size: .
d_call: .

cdr3_aa: CASSQDADISRNSGEQFF
cdr3_nt: TGCGCCAGCAGCCAAGATGCAGACATCTCACGCAACTCCGGTGAGCAGTTCTTC
v_call: TRBV4-1
j_call: TRBJ2-1
clone_size: .
d_call: .

cdr3_aa: CAWEYGLSRYTF
cdr3_nt: TGTGCCTGGGAGTATGGGCTCTCGCGCTACACCTTC
v_call: TRBV30
j_call: TRBJ1-2
clone_size: .
d_call: .

cdr3_aa: CASSEAVGLSSSYEQYF
cdr3_nt: TGTGCCAGCAGTGAAGCGGTCGGACTGAGTAGCTCCTACGAGCAGTACTTC
v_call: TRBV6-1
j_call: TRBJ2-7
clone_size: .
d_call: .

cdr3_aa: CASSIVAGPNTGELFF
cdr3_nt: TGTGCCAGTAGTATAGTAGCGGGACCAAACACCGGGGAGCTGTTTTTT
v_call: TRBV19
j_call: TRBJ2-2
clone_size: .
d_call: TRBD2

cdr3_aa: CASTPGTGGYEQYF
cdr3_nt: TGTGCCAGTACACCCGGGACAGGGGGTTACGAGCAGTACTTC
v_call: TRBV19
j_call: TRBJ2-7
clone_size: .
d_call: TRBD1

cdr3_aa: CAISDPGGGFSTDTQYF
cdr3_nt: TGTGCCATCAGTGACCCAGGAGGGGGGTTTAGCACAGATACGCAGTATTTT
v_call: TRBV10-3
j_call: TRBJ2-3
clone_size: .
d_call: .

cdr3_aa: CASSYGLVYEQYF
cdr3_nt: TGTGCCAGCAGTTACGGGCTAGTCTACGAGCAGTACTTC
v_call: TRBV6-6
j_call: TRBJ2-7
clone_size: once
d_call: .

cdr3_aa: CASSYELAGPYEQYF
cdr3_nt: TGTGCCAGCAGTTACGAGCTAGCGGGGCCCTACGAGCAGTACTTC
v_call: TRBV6-6
j_call: TRBJ2-7
clone_size: .
d_call: TRBD2

cdr3_aa: CASSPGQGWTEAFF
cdr3_nt: TGTGCCAGCAGCCCAGGACAGGGATGGACTGAAGCTTTCTTT
v_call: TRBV7-6
j_call: TRBJ1-1
clone_size: .
d_call: TRBD1

cdr3_aa: CASSEQDYEQYF
cdr3_nt: TGTGCCAGCAGCGAACAGGACTACGAGCAGTACTTC
v_call: TRBV5-6
j_call: TRBJ2-7
clone_size: .
d_call: .

cdr3_aa: CASTFGSGARGETQYF
cdr3_nt: TGCGCCAGCACCTTCGGGTCCGGCGCCAGAGGAGAGACCCAGTACTTC
v_call: TRBV5-1
j_call: TRBJ2-5
clone_size: .
d_call: .

cdr3_aa: CASSPQDRVADTQYF
cdr3_nt: TGTGCCAGCTCACCACAGGACAGGGTCGCAGATACGCAGTATTTT
v_call: TRBV18
j_call: TRBJ2-3
clone_size: .
d_call: TRBD1